The rows below give T cell receptor beta chains drawn from one sample of a study of cytomegalovirus exposure and HLA in healthy donors. Generated by immunoSEQ multiplex PCR, the TCRdb table keeps only in-frame clones and is missing some. The sample consists of about 180,000 clones, 87% of them appearing once. The source material was PBMCs. All receptors derive from a woman in her thirties in good health and CMV-seronegative. CDR3s leave out the opening cysteine and the closing phenylalanine or tryptophan. Fields, in order: V gene, clone size, CDR3 protein. Clone size, where shown, is once, few, many, or a class for clones that have expanded.

v_call: TRBV5-6
clone_size: .
cdr3_aa: ASSLRWGGSEAF

v_call: TRBV13
clone_size: .
cdr3_aa: ASSSTSTDTQY

v_call: TRBV5-4
clone_size: once
cdr3_aa: ASSLGPEPQPQH

v_call: TRBV7-9
clone_size: .
cdr3_aa: ASSAGGSEAF

v_call: TRBV4-1
clone_size: once
cdr3_aa: ASSQDRAGGIYEQY

v_call: TRBV29-1
clone_size: .
cdr3_aa: SVEGLQGEETDTQY

v_call: TRBV6-5
clone_size: .
cdr3_aa: ASRGSNQPQH

v_call: TRBV27
clone_size: .
cdr3_aa: ASSPDTGELF

v_call: TRBV5-4
clone_size: .
cdr3_aa: ASSLLTRNTGELF

v_call: TRBV6-5
clone_size: .
cdr3_aa: ASSYGTGSHYGYT

v_call: TRBV4-2
clone_size: .
cdr3_aa: ASSQDRAGWEQF

v_call: TRBV18
clone_size: .
cdr3_aa: ASSQNTGQSPYEQY

v_call: TRBV4-2
clone_size: .
cdr3_aa: ASSQGNREYEQY

v_call: TRBV2
clone_size: .
cdr3_aa: ASISGGAGYTQY

v_call: TRBV6-5
clone_size: .
cdr3_aa: ASSYLAGSNQPQH

v_call: TRBV7-6
clone_size: .
cdr3_aa: ASSPVGGYEQY